Listed below are T cell receptor beta chains from one sample, sequenced in a study of a mutant IDH1 vaccine in newly diagnosed glioma. Antigens of these TCRs are unknown. Profiled with immunoSEQ multiplex PCR; TCRdb holds only in-frame clones, not every one. The repertoire holds approximately 50,000 clones, with around 78% as singletons. This specimen was PBMCs, taken from a glioma patient whose treatment included an IDH1 peptide vaccine. All receptors come from a man aged 40-50 years with glioma. CDR3s include the opening cysteine and the closing phenylalanine or tryptophan. D genes are given only for firm matches. Expanded clones are given a class, and other clones once, few, many or no size at all.

d_gene	abundance	v_gene	j_gene	CDR3nt	CDR3aa
-	-	TRBV29-1	TRBJ1-1	TGCAGCGTTGTTGGGGGGTTAACTGAAGCTTTCTTT	CSVVGGLTEAFF
-	once	TRBV30	TRBJ2-1	TGTGCCTTAAGCGGCTACAATGAGCAGTTCTTC	CALSGYNEQFF
TRBD1	-	TRBV6-1	TRBJ1-5	TGTGCCAGCAGTGGGACCAGACAGGGGGGTCAGCCCCAGCATTTT	CASSGTRQGGQPQHF
-	-	TRBV18	TRBJ1-2	TGTGCCAGCTCCCCCGACACCTATGGCTACACCTTC	CASSPDTYGYTF
-	few	TRBV28	TRBJ1-4	TGTGCCAGCAGGGAGGCGGGGACACCCGAAAAACTGTTTTTT	CASREAGTPEKLFF
-	once	TRBV5-6	TRBJ2-3	TGTGCCAGCAGCTCTCGGGACTTCGAGATAGATACGCAGTATTTT	CASSSRDFEIDTQYF
-	-	TRBV2	TRBJ2-5	TGTGCCAGCAGTGAATTTGTCAGGAGGGGAGAGACCCAGTACTTC	CASSEFVRRGETQYF
-	-	TRBV28	TRBJ1-1	TGTGCCAGCAGTGGGAACACTGAAGCTTTCTTT	CASSGNTEAFF
-	-	TRBV18	TRBJ2-7	TGTGCCAGCTCACCACAAGCGGCTAGAAGTATCTACGAGCAGTACTTC	CASSPQAARSIYEQYF
TRBD2	-	TRBV11-2	TRBJ2-1	TGTGCCAGCAGCTCCGGACTAGCGGGAGTGTGGAAGTTCTTC	CASSSGLAGVWKFF